This TCR beta chain was sequenced in a study of cytomegalovirus exposure and HLA in healthy donors. Sampled while nominally healthy, donors likely had unrecorded immune exposures. The V and J ends lost 4 bases and 4 bases, in that order; junction bases with no gene match: 5. Germline V gene lookup returns CDR1 SGHNT and CDR2 YENEEA. The CDR3 is 17 residues long. PCR primers comprised 60 Vbeta and 13 Jbeta primers. Authors' analysis steps: As a later analysis found, there were 60 million to 90 million unique TCR beta chains, of which some 10 million were shared. Only in-frame clones appear in the TCRdb table, and some are missing; sequencing was by immunoSEQ multiplex PCR. D and trimming were read from the DNA, whereas the V and J calls and clone size are those reported in that table. The sample includes about 140,000 clones, roughly 75% of them seen just once.

Sequenced material: PBMCs. The clonotype was recovered from a man aged 25-45 years in good health. The rearrangement joins TRBV11-3 to TRBJ2-1; 15 bases match TRBD2. The CDR3 loop reads CASSSGTSGRRYNEQFF. The CDR3 DNA is TGTGCCAGCAGCTCGGGGACTAGCGGGAGGAGGTACAATGAGCAGTTCTTC.